The 5 T cell receptor beta chains below all came from one sample that was sequenced in a study of OX40 agonist ivuxolimab in advanced cancers. The assay was immunoSEQ multiplex PCR, and TCRdb's table has in-frame clones only and misses some. The repertoire holds around 40,000 clones, with more than 75% as singletons. The source material was CD4+ or CD8+ T cells sorted from blood, sampled in a trial of the OX40 agonist ivuxolimab. The receptors were sampled from an adult with an advanced solid tumor such as melanoma, head and neck, liver or kidney cancer.

The rearrangement joins TRBV19 to TRBJ2-2, with D uncertain. The CDR3 covers 13 residues. Between the trimmed V and J ends, which lost 1 base and 6 bases, there was a span of 6 bases. CDR1 and CDR2 (germline): LNHDA, SQIVND (reference sequence). The CDR3, as DNA: TGTGCCAGTAGTATAGGTGGGGCCGGGGAGCTGTTTTTT. Translating gives CASSIGGAGELFF.

J is TRBJ2-7 and V is TRBV29-1, with D perhaps matching TRBD1 (6 bases). CDR1 is SQVTM and CDR2 is ANQGSEA in the germline V gene. This CDR3 contains 12 residues. V gave up 7 bases and J gave up 3 bases, with 13 bases separating them. CDR3 residues: CSAGQNNYEQYF. CDR3 nucleotides: TGCAGCGCAGGACAGAATAACTACGAGCAGTACTTC.

The gene calls are TRBV7-9 and TRBJ2-7, with 8 positions matching TRBD1. There are 15 residues in the CDR3. V lost 5 bases and J lost 1; bases outside the gene matches: 7. Germline V gene sequence: CDR1 SEHNR, CDR2 FQNEAQ (reference sequence). The CDR3 reads CASSPSGTGSYEQYF. Here the CDR3 DNA reads TGTGCCAGCAGCCCCTCCGGGACAGGTTCCTACGAGCAGTACTTC.

The CDR3 nucleotides read TGCGCCAGCAGCCAAGAGAACGGGAGCTCCTACAATGAGCAGTTCTTC. Its protein is CASSQENGSSYNEQFF. The rearrangement links TRBV4-1 to TRBJ2-1, with D maybe TRBD2 (6 bases). V dropped 0 bases and J dropped 0 bases, with 9 bases sitting between them. The length of the CDR3 is 16 residues. CDR1 MGHRA and CDR2 YSYEKL come from the germline V gene.

The CDR3 DNA reads as TGTGCCTTTGCGGCACTAGCGGGGGGAACCTACGAGCAGTACTTC. Translated, it gives CAFAALAGGTYEQYF. The V gene is TRBV5-4, the J gene TRBJ2-7; 12 positions match TRBD2. The germline gives CDR1 SGHNT, CDR2 YYREEE (reference sequence). CDR3 length: 15 amino acids. The trim removed 10 bases at V and 2 bases at J, leaving 10 bases unmatched.